There are a few counts of the clone carrying this T cell receptor (beta chain). The antigen remains unidentified. The study ran its PCR with 60 Vbeta and 13 Jbeta primers. In the authors' methods: There were around 80 million unique TCR beta chains by a later count, and approximately 10 million of them were shared. This table comes from immunoSEQ multiplex PCR, and its TCRdb copy is limited to in-frame clones, with some not included. V, J and clone size reflect that table, while D and trimming were determined from the DNA. The sample yields around 150,000 clones, 75% to 90% seen once. V shed 1 base and J 8 bases; nucleotides not matched to a gene: 5. CDR1 and CDR2 from the germline V gene are SEHNR and FQNEAQ (reference sequence). This CDR3 is 15 amino acids long. This specimen comes from a study of cytomegalovirus exposure and HLA in healthy donors. Study observations and caveats: Among the CMV-associated chains, a few were confirmed in vitro as specific for CMV antigens. TCR beta chains numbering some 160 were designated cytomegalovirus-associated. Later analysis associated a missense DCLRE1C variant with TCR beta V- and J-gene trimming.

Sequenced material: PBMCs. The clonotype originates from a woman between 18 and 30 years old in good health and CMV-seronegative. The rearrangement joins TRBV7-9 to TRBJ1-4; 9 positions match TRBD1. DNA of the CDR3: TGTGCCAGCAGCTTAGGGGACAGGGTGCCGGAAAAACTGTTTTTT. It codes for CASSLGDRVPEKLFF.